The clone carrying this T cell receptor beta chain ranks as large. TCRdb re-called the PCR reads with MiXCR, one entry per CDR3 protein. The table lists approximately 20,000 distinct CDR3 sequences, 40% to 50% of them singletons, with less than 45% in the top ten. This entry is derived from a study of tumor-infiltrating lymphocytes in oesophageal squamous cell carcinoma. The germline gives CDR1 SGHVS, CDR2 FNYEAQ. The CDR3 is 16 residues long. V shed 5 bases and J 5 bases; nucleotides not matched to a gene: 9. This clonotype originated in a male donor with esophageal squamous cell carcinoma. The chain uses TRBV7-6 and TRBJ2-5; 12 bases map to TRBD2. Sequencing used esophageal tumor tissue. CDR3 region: CASSLTSGSGCETQYF. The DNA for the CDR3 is TGTGCCAGCAGCCTGACTAGCGGGAGTGGATGCGAGACCCAGTACTTC. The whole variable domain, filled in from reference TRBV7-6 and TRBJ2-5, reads GAGVSQSPRYKVTKRGQDVALRCDPISGHVSLYWYRQALGQGPEFLTYFNYEAQQDKSGLPNDRFSAERPEGSISTLTIQRTEQRDSAMYRCASSLTSGSGCETQYFGPGTRLLVL.